The clone carrying this TCR beta chain was counted ten times or more. The antigen is unknown. V dropped 4 bases and J dropped 5 bases, with 11 bases sitting between them. There are 13 residues in the CDR3. The germline CDR1 and CDR2 sequences are SNHLY and FYNNEI. This entry is derived from a study of Graves' ophthalmopathy and Graves' hyperthyroidism. Study-level points and caveats: Distinction of ophthalmopathy from stable hyperthyroidism by a 13-signature model reached approximately 88% sensitivity and 81.08% specificity.

Other autoimmune disease, uncontrolled infection, pregnancy and lactation led to exclusion. The evidence that diagnosis relied on was clinical symptoms, serum thyroxine, TRAb, thyroid ultrasound and orbital computed tomography. The authors amplified TCR beta CDR3 regions from RNA transcripts. HTBI-primed RT-PCR formed the first round, and a multiplex PCR formed the second. TCRdb processed the multiplex PCR reads anew with MiXCR; each CDR3 protein has one entry. The data show about 550,000 distinct CDR3 sequences, about 40% seen once. This sequence was found in an adult man with Graves' hyperthyroidism. The V gene is TRBV2, the J gene TRBJ1-2, with D uncertain. Source material: peripheral blood or thyroid tissue (not recorded which). The CDR3 DNA sequence: TGTGCCAGCAGTGGTGCGCGGGATTATGGCTACACCTTC. Encoded protein: CASSGARDYGYTF.